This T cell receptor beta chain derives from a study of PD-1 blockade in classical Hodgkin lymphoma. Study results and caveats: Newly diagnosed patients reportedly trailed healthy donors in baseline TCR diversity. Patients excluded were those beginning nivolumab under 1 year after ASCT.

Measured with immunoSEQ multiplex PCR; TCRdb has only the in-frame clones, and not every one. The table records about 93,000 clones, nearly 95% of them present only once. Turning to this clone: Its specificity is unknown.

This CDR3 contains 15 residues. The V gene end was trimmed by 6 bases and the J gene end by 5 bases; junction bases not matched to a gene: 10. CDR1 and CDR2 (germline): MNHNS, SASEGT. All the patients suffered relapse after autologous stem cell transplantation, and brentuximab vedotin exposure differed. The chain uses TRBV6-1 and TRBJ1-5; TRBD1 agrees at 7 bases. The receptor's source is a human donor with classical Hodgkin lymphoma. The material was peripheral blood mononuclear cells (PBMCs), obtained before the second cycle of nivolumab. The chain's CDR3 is CASRGDREQHQPQHF. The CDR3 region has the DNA TGTGCCAGCAGGGGCGACAGGGAACAACATCAGCCCCAGCATTTT.